This T cell receptor beta chain was recovered during a study of patients and donors after allogeneic stem cell transplantation. TCRdb recomputed calls from the RT-PCR reads with MiXCR, one row per CDR3 protein. The sample includes about a million distinct CDR3 sequences, over 15% of them seen just once. V lost 5 bases, J lost 10 bases, and 12 bases lay in between. This CDR3 has 12 residues. Looked up from germline, CDR1 is MNHEY and CDR2 is SMNVEV (reference sequence). This clonotype was sampled from a human donor who was either an allogeneic HSCT recipient or a stem cell or donor lymphocyte infusion donor (not recorded which). It is not recorded whose cells these are; they may come from a transplant donor. The chain employs TRBV27 and TRBJ2-1; D not resolved. Sequenced: blood, either unsorted or a sorted T cell fraction (not recorded which). CDR3 DNA: TGTGCCAGCAGTCCCCCCCATAGAGAGCAGTTCTTC. Translating gives CASSPPHREQFF.